This TCR beta chain was recorded in a study of read filtering for tumor transcriptome and immune sequencing (dated by TCRdb to about 2020). The study in broad terms: The cohort consisted of some 17 male and some 13 female patients, with a mean age of around 66 years and an age range of about 47 to 90. Under revised international staging, about 8 patients fell into R-ISS I, approximately 15 into R-ISS II and six or seven into R-ISS III. After DNase treatment, whole-transcriptome libraries were prepared with the TruSeq RNA Access Library Prep Kit. TCR-region mapped reads per sample ranged from about 4.05 to 11 million with IR-seq versus only about 75 to 1,400 with RNA-seq. TCR repertoires obtained by targeted immune repertoire sequencing and by bulk whole-transcriptome sequencing performed on the same bone marrow samples were compared. A main aim was a read-filtering strategy for immune repertoire data, specifically whether clonotypes supported by a single read should be removed. Broad study findings and their caveats: The sorted CD138-negative fraction was a mixed bone marrow immune population, not purified T cells. Clonotypes were captured by IR-seq at much higher depth and more reliably than by RNA-seq, and smaller IR-seq throughput was sufficient for identification of most shared clonotypes. In IR-seq, around four fifths of clonotypes but 3% to 4% of total reads were represented by single-read clonotypes, whereas in RNA-seq, around 75% of clonotypes and around 45% of reads were represented by single-read clonotypes. The correlation between IR-seq and RNA-seq shared clonotype proportions was increased by removal of single-read clonotypes.

This clonotype was counted between two and nine times. What antigen it recognizes has not been identified. Base qualities are missing; no much larger clone stands one base away. Starting from 350 to 450 ng RNA, TCR libraries were constructed with the Immunoverse kit using molecular barcoded adaptors that cover the alpha/delta and beta/gamma chains. TCR library preparation used the same RNA that was used for transcriptome sequencing. Sequencing of the TCR libraries was done on an Illumina HiSeq 4000 with 2 x 150 cycles. The paper's data handling went like this. MiXCR aligned TCR reads to human V, D, J and C references and assembled the aligned reads into CDR3 clonotypes, with quality filtering and error correction included. Clonotype counts and gene usage diversity were analyzed with the tcR package in R. For inspection of raw mapping reads, RNA-seq reads were mapped by STAR aligner version 2.5.3a onto GRCh37 of the human genome. To test how sequencing depth affects detected clonotypes, IR-seq fastq files were randomly downsampled with Seqtk 1.3. Clones were called with MiXCR by TCRdb after fastp trimmed the public reads at Q25, and only in-frame beta chains were retained. Identical CDR3 protein sequences are pooled into one entry, listed with their most common genes and DNA. Here the V and J calls rest on TCRdb's processing, not on the authors' analysis. Counted in this sample were tens of thousands of distinct CDR3 sequences; about 21% of them appeared once. The ten largest clonotypes hold about an eighth of the sample.

Each patient had bone marrow sampled at the time of active disease. Ficoll-Hypaque density gradient centrifugation was used to isolate bone marrow mononuclear cells. Myeloma plasma cells were removed and CD138-negative cells were collected by negative selection after labeling with CD138 magnetic microbeads on a MACS separator. Flow cytometry with CD138 antibodies on an Attune NxT was used to check how pure the isolated cells were. Total RNA was extracted with TRIzol reagent and quantified with a NanoDrop spectrophotometer. For each patient, paired RNA-seq and IR-seq were run on the CD138-negative bone marrow sample from that patient. The CDR3 has 16 amino acids, counting the end cysteine and phenylalanine. Only the CDR3 DNA is retained, 48 bases long and in frame from the first base. The V end loses 6 bases and the J end loses 4 bases, and a stretch of 20 bases separates them. Based on the germline V gene, the CDR1 and CDR2 sequences are ENHRY and SYGVKD.

The TCR sequence derives from a donor at least 40 years old with multiple myeloma. Input material: a population of CD138-negative cells sorted from bone marrow. Reading the label with the study, this specimen's cell subset or site is: bone marrow mononuclear cells depleted of CD138+ plasma/myeloma cells by negative magnetic selection. The rearranged chain carries TRBV10-3 and TRBJ2-3; the D gene may be TRBD1 or TRBD2, since each aligns over 5 bases. The nucleotide sequence is given as TGTGCCATCAGCGACCCTAGGGACCTAAACTCAGATACGCAGTATTTT. Translated, this is CAISDPRDLNSDTQYF.